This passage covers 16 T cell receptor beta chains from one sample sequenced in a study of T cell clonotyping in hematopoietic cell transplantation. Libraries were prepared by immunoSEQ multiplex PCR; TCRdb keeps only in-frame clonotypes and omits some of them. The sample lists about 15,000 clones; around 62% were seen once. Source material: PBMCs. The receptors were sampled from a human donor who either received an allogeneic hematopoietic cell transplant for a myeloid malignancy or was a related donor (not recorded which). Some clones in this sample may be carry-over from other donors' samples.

This CDR3 reads CASSRTSGTNYEQYF. The CDR3 bases are TGTGCCAGCAGCAGGACTAGCGGGACTAACTACGAGCAGTACTTC. The rearrangement links TRBV6-5 to TRBJ2-7; 12 bases line up with TRBD2. With 6 bases clipped from V and 3 bases from J, the junction kept 6 bases outside the gene matches. The germline V gene encodes CDR1 MNHEY and CDR2 SVGAGI. The CDR3 extends over 15 amino acids.

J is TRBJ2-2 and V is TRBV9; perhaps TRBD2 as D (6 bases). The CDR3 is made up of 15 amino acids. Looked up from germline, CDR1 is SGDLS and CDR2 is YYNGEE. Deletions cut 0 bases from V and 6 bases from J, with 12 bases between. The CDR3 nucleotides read TGTGCCAGCAGCGTAGGCGGGACCCTCGCCGGGGAGCTGTTTTTT. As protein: CASSVGGTLAGELFF.

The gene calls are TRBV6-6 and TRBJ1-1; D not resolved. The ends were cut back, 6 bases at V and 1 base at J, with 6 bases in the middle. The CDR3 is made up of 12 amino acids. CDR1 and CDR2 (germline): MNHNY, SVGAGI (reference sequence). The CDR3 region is CASSWGNTEAFF. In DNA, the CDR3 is TGTGCCAGCAGCTGGGGGAACACTGAAGCTTTCTTT.

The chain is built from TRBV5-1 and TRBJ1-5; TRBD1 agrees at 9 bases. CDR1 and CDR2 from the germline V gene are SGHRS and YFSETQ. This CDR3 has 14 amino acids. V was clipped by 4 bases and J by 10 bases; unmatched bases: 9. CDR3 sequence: CASSLDRGVGPQHF. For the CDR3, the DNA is TGCGCCAGCAGCCTGGACAGGGGAGTAGGTCCCCAGCATTTT.

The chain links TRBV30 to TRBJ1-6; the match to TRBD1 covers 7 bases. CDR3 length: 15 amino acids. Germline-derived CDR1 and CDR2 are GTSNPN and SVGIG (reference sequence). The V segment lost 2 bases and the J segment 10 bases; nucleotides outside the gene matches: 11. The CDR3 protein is CAWSHTGVVGSPLHF. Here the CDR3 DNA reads TGTGCCTGGAGTCATACAGGGGTCGTAGGGTCACCCCTCCACTTT.

CDR3 sequence reads: CASSLGQGAHNEQFF. The CDR3 DNA follows: TGCGCCAGCAGCTTGGGCCAGGGGGCGCACAATGAGCAGTTCTTC. The chain combines TRBV5-1 with TRBJ2-1; TRBD1 matches 8 bases. V lost 0 bases, J lost 5 bases, and 4 bases stayed unmatched. The CDR3 extends over 15 amino acids. Germline V gives CDR1 SGHRS, CDR2 YFSETQ.

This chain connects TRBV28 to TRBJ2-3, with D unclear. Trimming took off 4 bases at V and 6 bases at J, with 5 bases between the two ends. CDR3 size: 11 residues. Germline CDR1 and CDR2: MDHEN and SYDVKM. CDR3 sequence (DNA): TGTGCCAGCAGTTCTCTGGATACGCAGTATTTT. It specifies CASSSLDTQYF.

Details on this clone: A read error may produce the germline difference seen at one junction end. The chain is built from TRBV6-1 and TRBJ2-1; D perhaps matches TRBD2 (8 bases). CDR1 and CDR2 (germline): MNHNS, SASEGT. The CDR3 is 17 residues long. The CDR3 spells CAISEFPGGQTSDEQFF. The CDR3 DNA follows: TGTGCCATCAGTGAGTTTCCAGGGGGGCAGACTAGCGATGAGCAGTTCTTC.

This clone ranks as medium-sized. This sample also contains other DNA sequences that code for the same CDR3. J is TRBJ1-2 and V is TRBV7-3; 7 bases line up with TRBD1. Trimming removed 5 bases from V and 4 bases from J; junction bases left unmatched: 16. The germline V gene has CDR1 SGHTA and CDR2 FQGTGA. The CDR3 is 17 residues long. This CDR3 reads CASSPTDRAAGIYGYTF. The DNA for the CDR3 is TGTGCCAGCAGCCCAACCGACAGGGCGGCAGGGATCTATGGCTACACCTTC.

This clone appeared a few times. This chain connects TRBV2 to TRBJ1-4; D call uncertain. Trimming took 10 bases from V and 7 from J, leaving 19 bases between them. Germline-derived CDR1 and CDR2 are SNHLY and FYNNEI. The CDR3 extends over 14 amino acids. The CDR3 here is CANHREGGGEKLFF. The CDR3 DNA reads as TGTGCCAACCACCGAGAGGGTGGCGGTGAAAAACTGTTTTTT. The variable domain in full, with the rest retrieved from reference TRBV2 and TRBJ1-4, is EPEVTQTPSHQVTQMGQEVILRCVPISNHLYFYWYRQILGQKVEFLVSFYNNEISEKSEIFDDQFSVERPDGSNFTLKIRSTKLEDSAMYFCANHREGGGEKLFFGSGTQLSVL.

The CDR3 here is CASSLGVTEAFF. The DNA for the CDR3 is TGTGCCAGCAGTTTGGGGGTAACTGAAGCTTTCTTT. This chain connects TRBV28 to TRBJ1-1; a weak D match, TRBD1 (5 bases). The germline CDR1 and CDR2 sequences are MDHEN and SYDVKM. The V end lost 3 bases, the J end lost 5 bases, and 7 bases lay between the germline ends. CDR3 length: 12 amino acids.

CDR3 nucleotide sequence: TGTGCCAGCAGGTCAACAGTCTATGGCTACACCTTC. It codes for CASRSTVYGYTF. The V and J genes are TRBV28 and TRBJ1-2; D unclear. With 6 bases removed from V and 4 bases from J, the gap between germline ends came to 9 bases. Germline CDR1 MDHEN, CDR2 SYDVKM. The CDR3 covers 12 residues.

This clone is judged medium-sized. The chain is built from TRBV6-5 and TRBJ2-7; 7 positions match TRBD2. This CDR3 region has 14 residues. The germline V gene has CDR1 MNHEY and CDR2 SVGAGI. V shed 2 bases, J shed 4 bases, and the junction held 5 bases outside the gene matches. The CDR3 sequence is CASSYKGGEYEQYF. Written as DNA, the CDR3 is TGTGCCAGCAGTTACAAGGGAGGGGAGTACGAGCAGTACTTC.

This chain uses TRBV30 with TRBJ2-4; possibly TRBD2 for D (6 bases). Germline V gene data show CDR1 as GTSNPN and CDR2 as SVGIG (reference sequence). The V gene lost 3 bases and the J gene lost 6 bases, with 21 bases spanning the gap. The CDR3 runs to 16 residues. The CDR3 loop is CAWSLPWGSGVNIQYF. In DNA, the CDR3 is TGTGCCTGGAGCCTCCCCTGGGGGTCGGGGGTAAACATTCAGTACTTC. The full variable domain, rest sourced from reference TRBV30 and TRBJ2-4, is SQTIHQWPATLVQPVGSPLSLECTVEGTSNPNLYWYRQAAGRGLQLLFYSVGIGQISSEVPQNLSASRPQDRQFILSSKKLLLSDSGFYLCAWSLPWGSGVNIQYFGAGTRLSVL.

This CDR3 reads CASSLGQLGEQYF. In nucleotides, the CDR3 is TGTGCCAGCAGCTTAGGGCAGCTTGGCGAGCAGTACTTC. J is TRBJ2-7 and V is TRBV7-2, with no clear D. The CDR3 covers 13 residues. V dropped 1 base and J dropped 6 bases, with 10 bases sitting between them. Germline V gene lookup returns CDR1 SGHTA and CDR2 FQGNSA. The full variable domain, rest sourced from reference TRBV7-2 and TRBJ2-7, is GAGVSQSPSNKVTEKGKDVELRCDPISGHTALYWYRQSLGQGLEFLIYFQGNSAPDKSGLPSDRFSAERTGGSVSTLTIQRTQQEDSAVYLCASSLGQLGEQYFGPGTRLTVT.

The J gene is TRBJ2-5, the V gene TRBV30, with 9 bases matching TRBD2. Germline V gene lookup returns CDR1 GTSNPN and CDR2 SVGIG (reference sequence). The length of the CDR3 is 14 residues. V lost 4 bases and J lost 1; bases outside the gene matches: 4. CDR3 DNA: TGTGCCTGGATCCAGGGACTAGCCCAAGAGACCCAGTACTTC. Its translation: CAWIQGLAQETQYF.